The present TCR beta chain was sequenced within a study of T cells in Graves' hyperthyroidism and ophthalmopathy. CDR1 DFQATT and CDR2 SNEGSKA come from the germline V gene (reference sequence). CDR3 size: 18 residues. J gave up 4 bases and V 6 bases, and 14 bases lay outside the gene matches. Amplification yielded TCR beta CDR3 regions, with RNA transcripts as the source. TCR CDR3 underwent first-round RT-PCR with the HTBI primer set. MiXCR, applied by TCRdb to the multiplex PCR reads, yields one record per CDR3 protein. The data show fewer than 400,000 distinct CDR3 sequences, with roughly 17% seen just once and 33% held by the top ten.

Sequencing was carried out using blood. The chain employs TRBV20-1 and TRBJ2-3; 15 positions agree with TRBD2. The source of this sequence is a young man with Graves' hyperthyroidism. The CDR3 DNA sequence: TGCAGTGCCACGGGACTAGCGGGAGGAGGATCTTGGGCAGATACGCAGTATTTT. This translates into CSATGLAGGGSWADTQYF.